This T cell receptor beta chain was identified during a study of cytomegalovirus exposure and HLA in healthy donors. Study-level information: Prior work identified 120 million or so unique TCR beta sequences in 190 million or so T cells. General study points: Presence/absence analyses rested on an assumption that sequencing depth was roughly uniform across donors. TCR beta V- and J-gene trimming, according to a later analysis, was linked to a missense DCLRE1C variant.

Germline-derived CDR1 and CDR2 are SNHLY and FYNNEI. Trimming removed 7 bases from V and 3 bases from J; junction bases left unmatched: 8. The length of the CDR3 is 15 residues. Turning to this clone: Its specificity is not known.

The PCR made use of 60 Vbeta and 13 Jbeta primers. Profiling relied on immunoSEQ multiplex PCR, and the TCRdb table lists in-frame clones only, not all of them. The repertoire holds around 170,000 clones, around 85% seen once, with about 3.8% in the top ten. The clonotype was recovered from a man aged 50 to 59 in good health and CMV-seronegative. Sequenced input: PBMCs. This chain uses TRBV2 with TRBJ2-5; the match to TRBD2 covers 10 bases. The CDR3 DNA is TGTGCCAGCAAAGAACTAGCGGGGTTGGAAGAGACCCAGTACTTC. Protein product: CASKELAGLEETQYF.